Shown below are 7 T cell receptor beta chains from a single sample sequenced in a study of memory CD4+ T cells and cytomegalovirus serostatus. Libraries were prepared by immunoSEQ multiplex PCR; TCRdb keeps only in-frame clonotypes and omits some of them. The table records around 49,000 clones, approximately 78% of them present only once. Single viable CD3+CD4+CD8-CD45RO+ cells were sorted as the memory CD4+ T cells. The specimen sequenced was memory CD4+ T cells from blood. The origin of the receptors is an adult in good health and CMV-seronegative.

CDR3 amino acids: CASSPDGARGFYTDTQYF. Here the CDR3 DNA reads TGTGCCAGCAGCCCCGACGGCGCGCGGGGGTTCTACACAGATACGCAGTATTTT. The chain carries TRBV25-1 and TRBJ2-3; 7 positions agree with TRBD2. Losses at the gene ends were 6 bases for V and 2 bases for J; bases not matched to a gene: 17. Germline V gene sequence: CDR1 MGHDK, CDR2 SYGVNS. This CDR3 is 18 amino acids long. The entire variable domain, with the rest obtained from reference TRBV25-1 and TRBJ2-3, is as follows: EADIYQTPRYLVIGTGKKITLECSQTMGHDKMYWYQQDPGMELHLIHYSYGVNSTEKGDLSSESTVSRIRTEHFPLTLESARPSHTSQYLCASSPDGARGFYTDTQYFGPGTRLTVL.

V usage is TRBV9 and J usage is TRBJ2-1; the match to TRBD2 covers 9 bases. This CDR3 comprises 16 residues. V was pared by 1 base and J by 8 bases, with 10 bases of the junction left unmatched. The germline V gene encodes CDR1 SGDLS and CDR2 YYNGEE. The CDR3 reads CASSVSWAGGPDEQFF. The CDR3 DNA reads as TGTGCCAGCAGCGTATCTTGGGCGGGAGGGCCGGATGAGCAGTTCTTC.

This clone came up a few times. V and J are TRBV7-8 and TRBJ1-5; TRBD1 matches 8 bases. CDR1 SGHVS and CDR2 FQNEAQ come from the germline V gene. This CDR3 region has 16 residues. The J segment lost 12 bases and the V segment lost 4 bases, leaving 17 bases of the junction unmatched. The CDR3 DNA reads TGTGCCAGCAGCTCGGGGACAGGCCTCAGCCACGGACGCCAGCATTTT. It is translated as CASSSGTGLSHGRQHF.

This rearrangement joins TRBV27 to TRBJ1-1; D gene ambiguous. Trimming pared 7 bases from V and 1 base from J, leaving 19 bases between. The CDR3 is made up of 16 amino acids. The germline gives CDR1 MNHEY, CDR2 SMNVEV (reference sequence). The CDR3 here is CASTLPLDFGNTEAFF. Written as DNA, the CDR3 is TGTGCCAGCACCCTGCCGCTTGATTTCGGGAACACTGAAGCTTTCTTT.

The chain joins TRBV15 to TRBJ2-1; D unclear. With 0 bases removed from V and 9 bases from J, the gap between germline ends came to 12 bases. Germline values: CDR1 LNHNV, CDR2 YYDKDF (reference sequence). CDR3 length: 14 residues. The CDR3 DNA sequence: TGTGCCACCAGCAGAGAAGGCGGCAGTGGTGAGCAGTTCTTC. This codes for CATSREGGSGEQFF.

This clone was seen a handful of times. The chain is built from TRBV2 and TRBJ2-5; 13 bases map to TRBD2. Looked up from germline, CDR1 is SNHLY and CDR2 is FYNNEI. The ends lost 4 bases at V and 1 base at J; junction bases unmatched: 0. The CDR3 extends over 15 amino acids. In DNA form, the CDR3 reads TGTGCCAGCAGTGGACTAGCGGGGGGCCAAGAGACCCAGTACTTC. This codes for CASSGLAGGQETQYF. The variable domain in full, completed from reference TRBV2 and TRBJ2-5, reads EPEVTQTPSHQVTQMGQEVILRCVPISNHLYFYWYRQILGQKVEFLVSFYNNEISEKSEIFDDQFSVERPDGSNFTLKIRSTKLEDSAMYFCASSGLAGGQETQYFGPGTRLLVL.

The chain couples TRBV14 to TRBJ2-5, with unresolved D. This CDR3 has 15 residues. The V end lost 0 bases, the J end lost 4 bases, and 12 bases lay between the germline ends. In germline, CDR1 is SGHDN, CDR2 FVKESK. CDR3 protein: CASSQESRRGETQYF. DNA for the CDR3: TGTGCCAGCAGCCAAGAGTCGAGGCGCGGAGAGACCCAGTACTTC.